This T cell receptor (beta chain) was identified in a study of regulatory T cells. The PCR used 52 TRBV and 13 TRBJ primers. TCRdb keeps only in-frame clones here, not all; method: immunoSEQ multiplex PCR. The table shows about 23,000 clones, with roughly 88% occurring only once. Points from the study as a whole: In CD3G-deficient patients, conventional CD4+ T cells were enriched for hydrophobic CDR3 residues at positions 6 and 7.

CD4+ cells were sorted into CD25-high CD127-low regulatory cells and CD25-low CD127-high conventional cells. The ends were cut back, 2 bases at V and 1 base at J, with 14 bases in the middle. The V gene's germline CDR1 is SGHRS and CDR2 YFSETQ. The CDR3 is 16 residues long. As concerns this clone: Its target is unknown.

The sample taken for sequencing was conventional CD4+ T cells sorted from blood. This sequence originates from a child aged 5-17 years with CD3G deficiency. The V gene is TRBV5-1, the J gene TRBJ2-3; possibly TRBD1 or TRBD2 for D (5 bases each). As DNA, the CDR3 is TGCGCCAGCAGCTTAGGAGGCAGGGTGGGCACAGATACGCAGTATTTT. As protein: CASSLGGRVGTDTQYF.